This T cell receptor (beta chain) was profiled in a study of PD-L1 blockade in urothelial cancer. The assay was immunoSEQ multiplex PCR, and TCRdb's table has in-frame clones only and misses some. The repertoire includes tens of thousands of clones, about 80% of them detected once, and 3.5% to 5.5% sits in the top ten. The length of the CDR3 is 16 residues. V dropped 5 bases and J dropped 7; count of bases not matched to a gene: 6. CDR1 is SGHAT and CDR2 is FQNNGV in the germline V gene. The sample in question was PBMCs, obtained around atezolizumab (anti-PD-L1) treatment. V is TRBV11-2 and J is TRBJ2-1; 15 bases map to TRBD2. This TCR was sampled from a man in his 70s with urothelial cancer. CDR3 in DNA: TGTGCCAGCAGCCCCCGGACTAGCGGGAGGGGGAATGAGCAGTTCTTC. Translation: CASSPRTSGRGNEQFF.